This T cell receptor beta chain was observed in a study of blood T cell repertoires in COVID-19. V gave up 4 bases and J gave up 5 bases; unmatched junction bases: 7. Looked up from germline, CDR1 is SGHNT and CDR2 is YYREEE (reference sequence). This CDR3 is built from 15 residues. The authors' processing: Reference gene primer amplification yielded estimated nucleated cell counts. Data came from immunoSEQ multiplex PCR; TCRdb stores just in-frame clones and leaves some out. Clone size and V and J calls were adopted from that table, with D and trimming inferred from the DNA. The sample lists 87,000 or so clones; roughly 84% were seen once.

The sequence derives from a woman aged 80 or over with acute or convalescent COVID-19. The material sequenced was peripheral blood. The V and J genes are TRBV5-4 and TRBJ2-2, with 8 positions matching TRBD1. The CDR3 spells CASSTRTGQTGELFF. In DNA form, the CDR3 reads TGTGCCAGCAGCACGAGGACAGGGCAAACCGGGGAGCTGTTTTTT.